These T cell receptor beta chains were read from a single sample in a study of blood T cells in healthy people across ages. TCRdb reprocessed the 5' RACE reads with MiXCR, giving one entry per CDR3 protein. The data hold about 830,000 distinct CDR3 sequences, with 55% to 75% observed a single time. Source material: blood. Every receptor here comes from a man aged 30-40 years in good health. CDR3s include the opening cysteine and the closing phenylalanine or tryptophan. A D gene is named only where the DNA matches it firmly. Size tells how often a clone was seen (once, few, many) or the class of an expanded clone, and some rows leave it out.

>15|TRBJ2-1|TRBD2|few|TRBV20-1
TGCAGTGCTACTCCAGCTAGCGGGAGGGTCGATGAGCAGTTCTTC
CSATPASGRVDEQFF
>14|TRBJ2-3|NA|NA|TRBV5-1
TGCGCCAGCAGCTTGGCCGTCCATTCGGATACGCAGTATTTT
CASSLAVHSDTQYF
>17|TRBJ2-7|NA|NA|TRBV28
TGTGCCAGCAGTTTGGAGGTGACAGTGCTCCTACCCTACGAGCAGTACTTC
CASSLEVTVLLPYEQYF
>13|TRBJ2-1|NA|NA|TRBV19
TGTGCCAGTAGTATCAAGACTCGCAATGAGCAGTTCTTC
CASSIKTRNEQFF
>15|TRBJ2-3|TRBD2|NA|TRBV7-2
TGTGCCAGCAGCTCGATGGGAGGGAGCACAGATACGCAGTATTTT
CASSSMGGSTDTQYF
>16|TRBJ2-1|NA|NA|TRBV5-1
TGCGCCAGCCGGACGGTCAGCGGCTCGGCCTACAATGAGCAGTTCTTC
CASRTVSGSAYNEQFF
>17|TRBJ2-6|NA|NA|TRBV6-1
TGTGCCAGCAGTGATAGAGGTAGCATCACTGGGGCCAACGTCCTGACTTTC
CASSDRGSITGANVLTF
>15|TRBJ1-4|NA|NA|TRBV5-5
TGTGCCAGCAGCTTCGTAAGAGGAACTAATGAAAAACTGTTTTTT
CASSFVRGTNEKLFF
>17|TRBJ1-5|NA|once|TRBV6-1
TGTGCCAGCAGTGAATGGGCAGGCAAGATAAGCAATCAGCCCCAGCATTTT
CASSEWAGKISNQPQHF
>15|TRBJ2-7|NA|NA|TRBV21-1
TGTGCCAGCAGCGCCCCAGGGCCCCCTTTGGGCGAGCAGTACTTC
CASSAPGPPLGEQYF
>16|TRBJ2-1|NA|NA|TRBV19
TGTGCCAGCAGTAGAATCCCGGGGGTCTCCTACAATGAGCAGTTCTTC
CASSRIPGVSYNEQFF
>15|TRBJ2-1|TRBD2|NA|TRBV27
TGTGCCAGCATTGTAGCAGCGGGACGGACTAATGAGCAGTTCTTC
CASIVAAGRTNEQFF
>14|TRBJ2-1|NA|NA|TRBV4-3
TGCGCCAGCAGCCCCGGGACGAACAACAATGAGCAGTTCTTC
CASSPGTNNNEQFF
>16|TRBJ2-3|NA|NA|TRBV29-1
TGCAGCGTTGGGGCGAGCAGCTTGGCGTTCACAGATACGCAGTATTTT
CSVGASSLAFTDTQYF
>19|TRBJ2-6|NA|NA|TRBV4-3
TGCGCCAGCAGCCAAGATAGGTCAGGGTCTCGGCCTGGGGCCAACGTCCTGACTTTC
CASSQDRSGSRPGANVLTF
>15|TRBJ2-7|NA|few|TRBV5-1
TGCGCCAGCAGCTTGACCTTCCATATGGCCTACGAGCAGTACTTC
CASSLTFHMAYEQYF
>15|TRBJ2-5|NA|NA|TRBV7-2
TGTGCCAGCAGCTTAGGGGGGTTTGTGTCAGAGACCCAGTACTTC
CASSLGGFVSETQYF
>14|TRBJ2-5|NA|NA|TRBV3-1
TGTGCCAGCAGCCACCGGGACAACCAAGAGACCCAGTACTTC
CASSHRDNQETQYF
>13|TRBJ2-7|TRBD1|NA|TRBV27
TGTGCCAGCAGTACTACAGGACAGGCCCTACAGTACTTC
CASSTTGQALQYF
>14|TRBJ2-3|TRBD1|few|TRBV29-1
TGCAGCGTTGAAGTTGACAGGGGGCGTACCACGCAGTATTTT
CSVEVDRGRTTQYF